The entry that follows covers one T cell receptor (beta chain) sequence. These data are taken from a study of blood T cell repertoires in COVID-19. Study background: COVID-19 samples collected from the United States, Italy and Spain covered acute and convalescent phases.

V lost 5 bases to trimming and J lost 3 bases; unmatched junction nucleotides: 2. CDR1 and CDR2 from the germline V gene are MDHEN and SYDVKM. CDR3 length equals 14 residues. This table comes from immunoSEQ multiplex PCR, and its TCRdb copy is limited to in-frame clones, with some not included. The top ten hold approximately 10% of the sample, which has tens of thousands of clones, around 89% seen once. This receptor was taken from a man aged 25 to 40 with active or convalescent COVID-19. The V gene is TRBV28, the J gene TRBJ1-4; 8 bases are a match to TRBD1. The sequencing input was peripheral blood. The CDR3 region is CASSQQGANEKLFF. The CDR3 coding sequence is TGTGCCAGCAGTCAACAGGGGGCTAATGAAAAACTGTTTTTT.